These 19 T cell receptor beta chains were sequenced from one sample in a study of shared clonotypes between healthy human individuals. Measured with immunoSEQ multiplex PCR; TCRdb has only the in-frame clones, and not every one. The sample records fewer than 650,000 clones, approximately 80% being singletons. The material sequenced was PBMCs. Every receptor here comes from a woman in her thirties or forties in good health. Some clones in this sample may be carry-over from other donors' samples.

This clone has more than one count but fewer than ten. The CDR3 sequence is CAWSGGGEDTDTQYF. CDR3 nucleotide sequence: TGTGCCTGGAGTGGTGGGGGGGAAGACACAGATACGCAGTATTTT. The chain uses TRBV30 and TRBJ2-3, with 7 bases that match TRBD2. CDR3 length: 15 amino acids. Germline V gene sequence: CDR1 GTSNPN, CDR2 SVGIG (reference sequence). V lost 1 base to trimming and J lost 2 bases; unmatched junction nucleotides: 6. The full variable domain, its missing parts supplied by reference TRBV30 and TRBJ2-3, is SQTIHQWPATLVQPVGSPLSLECTVEGTSNPNLYWYRQAAGRGLQLLFYSVGIGQISSEVPQNLSASRPQDRQFILSSKKLLLSDSGFYLCAWSGGGEDTDTQYFGPGTRLTVL.

DNA for the CDR3: TGTGCCAGCAGTAGCGGGGCGGGAGAGGTGGTTACGCAGTATTTT. It yields the protein CASSSGAGEVVTQYF. The gene calls are TRBV9 and TRBJ2-3, with 8 bases identical to TRBD2. Looked up from germline, CDR1 is SGDLS and CDR2 is YYNGEE. There are 15 residues in the CDR3. The V segment lost 5 bases and the J segment 8 bases; nucleotides outside the gene matches: 13. Based on the CDR3 plus reference TRBV9 and TRBJ2-3, the full variable domain is DSGVTQTPKHLITATGQRVTLRCSPRSGDLSVYWYQQSLDQGLQFLIQYYNGEERAKGNILERFSAQQFPDLHSELNLSSLELGDSALYFCASSSGAGEVVTQYFGPGTRLTVL.

V usage is TRBV28 and J usage is TRBJ2-7, with 8 bases matching TRBD2. CDR1 MDHEN and CDR2 SYDVKM come from the germline V gene. The CDR3 sequence is 16 residues long. J was trimmed by 1 base and V by 3 bases; bases with no gene match: 8. The CDR3 sequence: CASSFSLAGLSYEQYF. The CDR3 DNA reads TGTGCCAGCAGTTTTTCCCTAGCGGGCCTATCCTACGAGCAGTACTTC.

The chain's CDR3 is CASRVTGTGKEYEQYF. For the CDR3, the DNA is TGTGCCAGTAGGGTTACTGGGACAGGAAAGGAATACGAGCAGTACTTC. The chain recombines TRBV19 with TRBJ2-7, with 8 bases fitting TRBD1. The CDR3 has 16 amino acids. V lost 6 bases to trimming and J lost 4 bases; unmatched junction nucleotides: 14. Germline V lookup: CDR1 LNHDA, CDR2 SQIVND (reference sequence). The full variable domain, in which reference TRBV19 and TRBJ2-7 provide the parts outside the CDR3, is DGGITQSPKYLFRKEGQNVTLSCEQNLNHDAMYWYRQDPGQGLRLIYYSQIVNDFQKGDIAEGYSVSREKKESFPLTVTSAQKNPTAFYLCASRVTGTGKEYEQYFGPGTRLTVT.

This clone was recorded a few times. The identical CDR3 is also encoded by other nucleotide sequences in the sample. The V gene is TRBV4-3, the J gene TRBJ2-2, with D uncertain. In germline, CDR1 is LGHNA, CDR2 YSLEER. The V end lost 0 bases, the J end lost 0 bases, and 8 bases lay between the germline ends. The CDR3 runs to 16 residues. This CDR3 is CASSQDGLSNTGELFF. The DNA of the CDR3 is TGCGCCAGCAGCCAAGATGGATTATCGAACACCGGGGAGCTGTTTTTT.

The chain links TRBV7-8 to TRBJ1-2; the D gene is possibly TRBD1 (5 bases). The V and J ends lost 0 bases and 6 bases respectively, with 8 bases between them. The germline CDR1 and CDR2 sequences are SGHVS and FQNEAQ. The length of the CDR3 is 13 residues. The CDR3 nucleotides are TGTGCCAGCAGCTTAGCGGGGGTCGATGGCTACACCTTC. Translating gives CASSLAGVDGYTF.

The V and J genes are TRBV5-6 and TRBJ1-4, with 7 bases aligning to TRBD1. The CDR3 sequence is 15 residues long. The germline V gene has CDR1 SGHDT and CDR2 YYEEEE. V lost 0 bases, J lost 8 bases, and 7 bases stayed unmatched. The CDR3 region has the DNA TGTGCCAGCAGCTTGGTAGGGGGCGCGGGGGAAAAACTGTTTTTT. Residues: CASSLVGGAGEKLFF.

The chain recombines TRBV4-1 with TRBJ2-2; no clear D. In germline, CDR1 is MGHRA, CDR2 YSYEKL. Trimming cost V 3 bases and J 7 bases, with 12 bases left between them. The CDR3 consists of 14 residues. DNA for the CDR3: TGCGCCAGCAGCCACCCGGGCATTGTCGGGGAGCTGTTTTTT. This encodes CASSHPGIVGELFF.

The V and J genes are TRBV29-1 and TRBJ1-1; no reliable D call. Deletions cut 0 bases from V and 4 bases from J, with 9 bases between. Germline V gene lookup returns CDR1 SQVTM and CDR2 ANQGSEA. This CDR3 spans 13 amino acids. CDR3 DNA: TGCAGCGTTGAAGATCTCGGGGTCACTGAAGCTTTCTTT. It yields the protein CSVEDLGVTEAFF.

The rearrangement links TRBV19 to TRBJ2-1; 7 bases agree with TRBD2. Germline values: CDR1 LNHDA, CDR2 SQIVND (reference sequence). V lost 3 bases, J lost 3 bases, and 14 bases stayed unmatched. The CDR3 has 18 amino acids. The CDR3 bases are TGTGCCAGTAGTATTAGGGCGACCCTCGGACTAGACTACAATGAGCAGTTCTTC. It is translated as CASSIRATLGLDYNEQFF.

The J gene is TRBJ2-3, the V gene TRBV27; 8 nucleotides agree with TRBD2. The CDR3 length is 16 residues. CDR1 MNHEY and CDR2 SMNVEV come from the germline V gene (reference sequence). The V segment lost 1 base and the J segment 0 bases; nucleotides outside the gene matches: 3. CDR3 DNA sequence: TGTGCCAGCAGTTTATTTGCTAGCGGGAGCACAGATACGCAGTATTTT. Protein product: CASSLFASGSTDTQYF.

This sequence joins TRBV13 and TRBJ2-7; D remains ambiguous. The V gene lost 4 bases and the J gene lost 6 bases, with 10 bases spanning the gap. The CDR3 sequence is 12 residues long. The V gene's germline CDR1 is PRHDT and CDR2 FYEKMQ (reference sequence). The CDR3 reads CASSSQGPEQYF. CDR3 nucleotides: TGTGCCAGCAGCTCCCAAGGCCCCGAGCAGTACTTC.

The rearrangement joins TRBV7-2 to TRBJ2-7; D may be TRBD2 (5 bases). Germline V lookup: CDR1 SGHTA, CDR2 FQGNSA. Trimming removed 2 bases at V and 3 bases at J, with 8 bases between. The CDR3 extends over 13 amino acids. DNA for the CDR3: TGTGCCAGCAGCTTAACCGGGAACTACGAGCAGTACTTC. This encodes CASSLTGNYEQYF.

The rearrangement joins TRBV25-1 to TRBJ2-4; 8 nucleotides agree with TRBD1. The germline CDR1 and CDR2 sequences are MGHDK and SYGVNS. After removal of 3 bases from V and 3 bases from J, the junction contained 4 bases not matched to a gene. The CDR3 has 15 residues. CDR3 sequence: CASSEDREIKNIQYF. CDR3 DNA: TGTGCCAGCAGTGAGGACAGGGAGATCAAAAACATTCAGTACTTC. Full variable domain (outside the CDR3, taken from reference TRBV25-1 and TRBJ2-4): EADIYQTPRYLVIGTGKKITLECSQTMGHDKMYWYQQDPGMELHLIHYSYGVNSTEKGDLSSESTVSRIRTEHFPLTLESARPSHTSQYLCASSEDREIKNIQYFGAGTRLSVL.

V and J are TRBV27 and TRBJ2-2; D is unresolved. The CDR3 runs to 15 residues. Trimming removed 5 bases from V and 4 bases from J, with 14 bases in between. The germline CDR1 and CDR2 sequences are MNHEY and SMNVEV (reference sequence). For the CDR3, the DNA is TGTGCCAGCAGTCGAGCGTACTCGAGCACCGGGGAGCTGTTTTTT. Protein sequence: CASSRAYSSTGELFF.

The chain couples TRBV11-2 to TRBJ2-1; D assignment may be TRBD1 or TRBD2 (5 bases each). The CDR3 extends over 16 amino acids. V was shortened by 4 bases and J by 10 bases, with 23 bases between the two germline ends. Per the germline V gene, CDR1 is SGHAT and CDR2 is FQNNGV. The CDR3 loop is CASSSDSGALGREQFF. DNA for the CDR3: TGTGCCAGCAGCTCAGACTCCGGGGCCCTTGGGCGGGAGCAGTTCTTC.

This chain uses TRBV13 with TRBJ1-1; D call uncertain. CDR1 and CDR2 from the germline V gene are PRHDT and FYEKMQ (reference sequence). The CDR3 covers 12 residues. V dropped 5 bases and J dropped 8 bases, with 12 bases sitting between them. The CDR3 protein is CASSPAQREAFF. The DNA for the CDR3 is TGTGCCAGCAGCCCCGCTCAGCGAGAAGCTTTCTTT.

This clone was counted a few times. The chain employs TRBV5-4 and TRBJ2-5; TRBD1 matches at 7 bases. The CDR3 is 16 residues long. Germline CDR1 is SGHNT and CDR2 is YYREEE (reference sequence). V was pared by 4 bases and J by 5 bases, with 14 bases of the junction left unmatched. The DNA of the CDR3 is TGTGCCAGCAGCCTCGGCGGACAGGCTTCGTGGGAGACCCAGTACTTC. This sequence encodes CASSLGGQASWETQYF. The full variable domain, rest sourced from reference TRBV5-4 and TRBJ2-5, is ETGVTQSPTHLIKTRGQQVTLRCSSQSGHNTVSWYQQALGQGPQFIFQYYREEENGRGNFPPRFSGLQFPNYSSELNVNALELDDSALYLCASSLGGQASWETQYFGPGTRLLVL.

This clone occurred a few times. V gene TRBV14 combines with J gene TRBJ1-2; no clear D gene. V was trimmed by 3 bases and J by 7 bases, leaving 6 bases between them. The CDR3 is made up of 11 amino acids. In germline, CDR1 is SGHDN, CDR2 FVKESK. CDR3 in amino acids: CASSQWGGYTF. For the CDR3, the DNA is TGTGCCAGCAGCCAGTGGGGTGGCTACACCTTC.